This T cell receptor (beta chain) was sequenced during a study of a mutant IDH1 vaccine in newly diagnosed glioma. About the study: Of treated patients, around 60% were men and about 38% women, averaging about 40 years. Study-wide findings and caveats: Patients mounted vaccine-induced immune responses in 93.3% of cases.

A remark on this clone: Its matching antigen is unknown.

This sample's time point: week 11, during vaccination. Vaccinated patients received 300 ug of mutant IDH1 20-mer peptide per dose, with topical imiquimod. Assay: immunoSEQ multiplex PCR; the TCRdb copy retains only in-frame clones and omits some. Of about 30,000 clones in the sample, 90% were seen once. The CDR3 covers 13 residues. Trimming removed 4 bases at V and 2 bases at J, with 8 bases between. Germline V gives CDR1 MGHRA, CDR2 YSYEKL. This sequence originates from a man aged 18 to 30 with glioma. This chain joins TRBV4-1 and TRBJ1-2; D might be TRBD1 (5 bases). The sample was PBMCs, taken from a glioma patient whose treatment included an IDH1 peptide vaccine. CDR3 in amino acids: CASSPTANYGYTF. CDR3 sequence (DNA): TGCGCCAGCAGCCCGACAGCCAACTATGGCTACACCTTC.